This record covers a single T cell receptor beta chain. Its antigen is not known. Through template switching, a universal primer site was introduced, and the cDNA contained unique molecular identifiers. A single record per CDR3 protein comes from TCRdb applying MiXCR to the 5' RACE reads. This table holds some 1,700,000 distinct CDR3 sequences, about 32% found once. This sample is drawn from a study of identical twins. General study findings and limits: These conclusions were based on statistical analysis (cross-sectional, not following the same donors).

V shed 0 bases and J shed 0 bases, with 22 bases lying between them. Germline CDR1 is LGHNA and CDR2 is YNFKEQ. This CDR3 has 20 residues. This TCR was sampled from a newborn girl in good health. Sequencing was done on a sample of cord blood. V gene TRBV4-2 combines with J gene TRBJ2-3, with TRBD2 as a possible D gene (6 bases). CDR3 in DNA: TGTGCCAGCAGCCAAGATTTGGGTTGGGAGGTTCCGCTAAGCACAGATACGCAGTATTTT. This codes for CASSQDLGWEVPLSTDTQYF.